A single sample is the source of the 25 T cell receptor beta chains below, sequenced in a study of technical replicates of blood from several donors. The assay was immunoSEQ multiplex PCR, and TCRdb's table has in-frame clones only and misses some. The sample comprises about 85,000 clones, approximately 94% of which are singletons, and around 0.25% rests with the top ten. Sequences were obtained from T cells isolated from PBMCs. Receptor source: a human donor in good health.

The chain uses TRBV19 and TRBJ1-6; D perhaps matches TRBD1 (5 bases). Germline-derived CDR1 and CDR2 are LNHDA and SQIVND (reference sequence). The CDR3 loop spans 13 amino acids. Trimming pared 4 bases from V and 5 bases from J, leaving 6 bases between. The CDR3 spells CASSKGNNSPLHF. DNA of the CDR3: TGTGCCAGTAGTAAGGGGAATAATTCACCCCTCCACTTT.

The chain carries TRBV18 and TRBJ2-1; D not resolved. The CDR3 sequence is 14 residues long. Per the germline V gene, CDR1 is KGHSH and CDR2 is LQKENI. Trimming removed 2 bases from V and 1 base from J, with 6 bases in between. The CDR3 sequence: CASSPSVSYNEQFF. The CDR3 coding sequence is TGTGCCAGCTCACCATCAGTATCCTACAATGAGCAGTTCTTC.

The V call is TRBV6-6, the J call TRBJ2-3; TRBD1 might be the D (6 bases). V was shortened by 4 bases and J by 2 bases, with 13 bases between the two germline ends. CDR1 MNHNY and CDR2 SVGAGI come from the germline V gene (reference sequence). CDR3 length: 15 amino acids. CDR3 DNA sequence: TGTGCCAGCAGTTCCGACAGGCTGACCACAGATACGCAGTATTTT. Translation gives CASSSDRLTTDTQYF.

V gene TRBV11-3 combines with J gene TRBJ2-7; TRBD1 matches at 7 bases. The CDR3 covers 13 residues. Germline lookup yields CDR1 SGHNT and CDR2 YENEEA. The V and J ends lost 5 bases and 3 bases, in that order; junction bases with no gene match: 4. This CDR3 reads CASSNRDSYEQYF. CDR3 in DNA: TGTGCCAGCAGCAACCGGGACAGCTACGAGCAGTACTTC. Filled out from reference TRBV11-3 and TRBJ2-7, the complete variable domain reads EAGVVQSPRYKIIEKKQPVAFWCNPISGHNTLYWYLQNLGQGPELLIRYENEEAVDDSQLPKDRFSAERLKGVDSTLKIQPAELGDSAVYLCASSNRDSYEQYFGPGTRLTVT.

The CDR3 bases are TGCGCCAGCAGCCCACACCCCGGGACTAGCGGGGGGCCAGCCTCTGGGGCCAACGTCCTGACTTTC. Amino acids: CASSPHPGTSGGPASGANVLTF. The chain recombines TRBV5-1 with TRBJ2-6; 15 bases fit TRBD2. CDR3 size: 22 residues. CDR1 and CDR2 (germline): SGHRS, YFSETQ. The trim removed 4 bases at V and 0 bases at J, leaving 14 bases unmatched. Combining the CDR3 with reference TRBV5-1 and TRBJ2-6 gives the whole variable domain KAGVTQTPRYLIKTRGQQVTLSCSPISGHRSVSWYQQTPGQGLQFLFEYFSETQRNKGNFPGRFSGRQFSNSRSEMNVSTLELGDSALYLCASSPHPGTSGGPASGANVLTFGAGSRLTVL.

The chain recombines TRBV28 with TRBJ1-2; TRBD1 is a possible D gene (5 bases). The CDR3 spans 12 residues. V was cut by 4 bases and J by 6 bases, with 9 bases left in between. CDR1 is MDHEN and CDR2 is SYDVKM in the germline V gene. CDR3 in DNA: TGTGCCAGCAGTTACCGCAGGGATGGCTACACCTTC. Its translation is CASSYRRDGYTF.

The rearrangement links TRBV9 to TRBJ2-1, with D tentatively TRBD1 (5 bases). The germline V and J ends were trimmed by 0 bases and 4 bases, with 11 bases remaining between them. Germline CDR1 reads SGDLS; CDR2 reads YYNGEE. CDR3 length equals 15 residues. The CDR3 is CASSVAPGIYNEQFF. CDR3 bases: TGTGCCAGCAGCGTAGCCCCAGGGATATACAATGAGCAGTTCTTC.

The genes are TRBV4-1 and TRBJ2-7, with a possible D match to TRBD1 (6 bases). The CDR3 length is 14 residues. Germline values: CDR1 MGHRA, CDR2 YSYEKL. The germline V and J ends were trimmed by 3 bases and 2 bases, with 11 bases remaining between them. The CDR3 region has the DNA TGCGCCAGCAGCCATCGGGACACAGCCTACGAGCAGTACTTC. Translating it yields CASSHRDTAYEQYF.

The genes are TRBV7-6 and TRBJ1-4, with a weak D call TRBD1 (6 bases). Germline V gene data show CDR1 as SGHVS and CDR2 as FNYEAQ. With 6 bases removed from V and 4 bases from J, the gap between germline ends came to 12 bases. There are 14 residues in the CDR3. CDR3 DNA sequence: TGTGCCAGCAGTCCGGGACACTATAATGAAAAACTGTTTTTT. It encodes CASSPGHYNEKLFF.

The chain has TRBV6-5 and TRBJ1-1; no clear D. V lost 4 bases to trimming and J lost 0 bases, with 6 bases between them. Per germline, CDR1 MNHEY and CDR2 SVGAGI. The CDR3 length is 13 residues. For the CDR3, the DNA is TGTGCCAGCAGTTCAGGCATGAACACTGAAGCTTTCTTT. Translation gives CASSSGMNTEAFF.

The genes are TRBV11-2 and TRBJ2-5; no reliable D call. V lost 0 bases and J 2 bases, leaving 13 bases between the germline ends. The germline V gene has CDR1 SGHAT and CDR2 FQNNGV. The CDR3 is made up of 16 amino acids. In nucleotides, the CDR3 is TGTGCCAGCAGCTTAGATCTAAGTTACCCACAAGAGACCCAGTACTTC. Its protein is CASSLDLSYPQETQYF.

The CDR3 loop is CLSLADGYTF. In DNA, the CDR3 is TGCCTTAGCTTAGCAGATGGCTACACCTTC. The chain employs TRBV20-1 and TRBJ1-2; D gene ambiguous. This CDR3 spans 10 amino acids. The V gene's germline CDR1 is DFQATT and CDR2 SNEGSKA (reference sequence).

The chain is built from TRBV19 and TRBJ2-5; TRBD2 aligns across 7 bases. The CDR3 consists of 15 residues. Germline V gene lookup returns CDR1 LNHDA and CDR2 SQIVND (reference sequence). After removal of 6 bases from V and 4 bases from J, the junction contained 11 bases not matched to a gene. CDR3 region: CASRNLGGVAETQYF. For the CDR3, the DNA is TGTGCCAGTAGGAACTTGGGGGGGGTCGCAGAGACCCAGTACTTC.

The chain carries TRBV2 and TRBJ1-6, with D perhaps matching TRBD1 (6 bases). V lost 10 bases and J 7 bases, leaving 14 bases between the germline ends. The CDR3 length is 13 residues. Looked up from germline, CDR1 is SNHLY and CDR2 is FYNNEI. The CDR3 DNA is TGTGCCATACAACAGGGACGGAATTCACCCCTCCACTTT. It specifies CAIQQGRNSPLHF.

J is TRBJ2-1 and V is TRBV6-5; TRBD2 might be the D (5 bases). V dropped 6 bases and J dropped 5 bases, with 11 bases sitting between them. CDR1 is MNHEY and CDR2 is SVGAGI in the germline V gene. CDR3 size: 13 residues. This CDR3 reads CASSRTYDNEQFF. The DNA of the CDR3 is TGTGCCAGCAGCCGGACTTACGACAATGAGCAGTTCTTC.

The J gene is TRBJ2-5, the V gene TRBV6-5; the match to TRBD2 covers 8 bases. With 6 bases clipped from V and 4 bases from J, the junction kept 10 bases outside the gene matches. CDR1 MNHEY and CDR2 SVGAGI come from the germline V gene. The CDR3 sequence is 15 residues long. The chain's CDR3 is CASSGGGSSGETQYF. The CDR3 DNA sequence: TGTGCCAGCAGCGGGGGGGGGTCTAGTGGAGAGACCCAGTACTTC.

This chain joins TRBV5-6 and TRBJ2-7, with D possibly being TRBD2 (6 bases). The V end lost 4 bases, the J end lost 3 bases, and 20 bases lay between the germline ends. The CDR3 has 16 residues. Germline V CDR1 and CDR2: SGHDT, YYEEEE. Here the CDR3 reads CASSISGLALYYEQYF. The CDR3 DNA reads as TGTGCCAGCAGCATTTCCGGCCTAGCGCTTTACTACGAGCAGTACTTC.

V and J are TRBV28 and TRBJ1-5, with D unclear. The V gene lost 8 bases and the J gene lost 9 bases, with 17 bases spanning the gap. Germline-derived CDR1 and CDR2 are MDHEN and SYDVKM. CDR3 length: 13 residues. The CDR3 nucleotides are TGTGCCAGCCGCTCGACGATAGACTTGCCCCAGCATTTT. It encodes CASRSTIDLPQHF.

This clone has just one count. CDR3 in DNA: TGTGCCAGCATCAGCGGGAGAAATTCAGATACGCAGTATTTT. Amino acid sequence: CASISGRNSDTQYF. The chain employs TRBV6-1 and TRBJ2-3, with 8 positions matching TRBD2. J was trimmed by 4 bases and V by 7 bases; bases with no gene match: 7. This CDR3 has 14 amino acids. Germline values: CDR1 MNHNS, CDR2 SASEGT.

The genes are TRBV2 and TRBJ2-7, with TRBD2 identical over 9 bases. CDR1 is SNHLY and CDR2 is FYNNEI in the germline V gene. The CDR3 extends over 15 amino acids. Trimming removed 8 bases from V and 1 base from J; junction bases left unmatched: 9. Here the CDR3 reads CASRLAGTLSYEQYF. The CDR3, as DNA: TGTGCCAGCCGTCTAGCGGGGACGCTTTCCTACGAGCAGTACTTC.

The chain employs TRBV5-6 and TRBJ2-1; possibly TRBD2 for D (6 bases). The CDR3 loop spans 16 amino acids. Per the germline V gene, CDR1 is SGHDT and CDR2 is YYEEEE. Deletions cut 7 bases from V and 4 bases from J, with 21 bases between. CDR3 DNA: TGTGCCAGCGATGTAATGGCGGGGACGATTTACAATGAGCAGTTCTTC. Translation: CASDVMAGTIYNEQFF.

The rearrangement joins TRBV2 to TRBJ1-2; 9 bases are shared with TRBD1. This CDR3 comprises 12 residues. Germline trimming cut 6 bases from V and 8 bases from J; bases unmatched to any gene: 4. CDR1 is SNHLY, CDR2 FYNNEI, per germline. The CDR3 coding sequence is TGTGCCAGCAGAGGGACAGGGATAGGCTACACCTTC. Its translation: CASRGTGIGYTF.

The chain uses TRBV7-9 and TRBJ1-4; D is perhaps TRBD1 (6 bases). The CDR3 has 16 amino acids. The germline CDR1 and CDR2 sequences are SEHNR and FQNEAQ (reference sequence). Trimming removed 5 bases from V and 4 bases from J, with 17 bases in between. CDR3 nucleotides: TGTGCCAGCAGCCCCCGGTTGGACAGAGGTAATGAAAAACTGTTTTTT. Amino acid sequence: CASSPRLDRGNEKLFF.

This chain joins TRBV7-6 and TRBJ2-7, with 7 bases that match TRBD1. With V trimmed by 6 bases and J by 3 bases, 5 bases remained unmatched. Looked up from germline, CDR1 is SGHVS and CDR2 is FNYEAQ. CDR3 length: 13 residues. The CDR3 reads CASSRSGGYEQYF. Here the CDR3 DNA reads TGTGCCAGCAGTCGGTCAGGGGGCTACGAGCAGTACTTC.

The gene calls are TRBV7-3 and TRBJ2-1, with D tentatively TRBD2 (6 bases). The CDR3 is 11 amino acids. The germline V and J ends were trimmed by 4 bases and 10 bases, with 8 bases remaining between them. Per the germline V gene, CDR1 is SGHTA and CDR2 is FQGTGA. For the CDR3, the DNA is TGTGCCAGCAGCTCGGGGGAAGAGCAGTTCTTC. Translated, it gives CASSSGEEQFF. Combining the CDR3 with reference TRBV7-3 and TRBJ2-1 gives the whole variable domain GAGVSQTPSNKVTEKGKYVELRCDPISGHTALYWYRQSLGQGPEFLIYFQGTGAADDSGLPNDRFFAVRPEGSVSTLKIQRTERGDSAVYLCASSSGEEQFFGPGTRLTVL.